This T cell receptor beta chain was found in a study of blood T cell repertoires in COVID-19 (dated by TCRdb to 2019 to 2021). With respect to the entire study: The collaborator samples originated in the United States, Italy and Spain and spanned the acute and convalescent phases of COVID-19. The material from the prospective study consisted of cDNA or gDNA derived from T cells, B-cell-depleted T cells, or PBMCs. A freely available public database, intended as a resource for researchers studying the immune response to SARS-CoV-2, is where the repertoires were released. Subjects who had been exposed to COVID-19, were actively infected with it, or had recovered from it provided the deeply sampled blood TCRbeta repertoires that made up the dataset. The samples were drawn from two sources: the first 160 participants of the ongoing ImmuneRACE study, and 1,200 or so subjects contributed by 6 global collaborators. Where available, HLA class I and class II types were obtained from metadata supplied by the sample provider rather than from assay-based typing. Sample metadata almost always included a de-identified subject ID, COVID-19 status, age in years and sex.

V drops 0 bases and J drops 0 bases, leaving 10 bases in between. The germline V gene sets CDR1 to SGHTS and CDR2 to YDEGEE. The CDR3 sequence holds 16 residues, the cysteine and phenylalanine included. CDR3 DNA only is kept here, 48 bases in frame from base 1. Of note for this clone: Its target antigen remains unknown. Base-call qualities are not available, and no considerably larger clone is one nucleotide away.

TCRbeta CDR3 regions were amplified from genomic DNA using the immunoSEQ Assay, a bias-controlled multiplex PCR. In the authors' own workflow: The number of nucleated cells in each sample was estimated by amplification of reference gene primers within the assay. To quantify the absolute abundance of each unique TCRbeta CDR3 rearrangement, sequence reads were collapsed and filtered. Productive Simpson clonality was computed per sample as the square root of Simpson's diversity index over productive rearrangements. TCRdb took over this immuneACCESS table, retaining in-frame rearrangements with V and J assigned. Such tables are incomplete; in checked studies, under half of the missing clones stem from an unresolved V gene, and the remainder is unexplained. V, J and clone size are taken as reported in that table, and D and trimming were inferred from the DNA itself. The sample table records approximately 100,000 clones; over 65% of these occur just once. Of the sample, around a quarter is held by the ten largest clones.

Findings and caveats that apply to the study as a whole: The amount of clinical and demographic metadata varied by source and participant and was provided uncurated.

Each collaborating institution followed its own protocols to collect whole blood in K2EDTA tubes. For TCRbeta analysis, collaborators shipped samples as frozen whole blood, isolated PBMCs, or DNA extracted from either of those sample types. This chain is built from TRBV5-8 and TRBJ2-4; the D segment cannot be called with confidence. The receptor's source is a man between 60 and 75 years old with acute or convalescent COVID-19. Sequenced material: peripheral blood. The CDR3 here reads CASSLVTELAKNIQYF. The DNA sequence is TGTGCCAGCAGCTTGGTAACAGAACTAGCCAAAAACATTCAGTACTTC.